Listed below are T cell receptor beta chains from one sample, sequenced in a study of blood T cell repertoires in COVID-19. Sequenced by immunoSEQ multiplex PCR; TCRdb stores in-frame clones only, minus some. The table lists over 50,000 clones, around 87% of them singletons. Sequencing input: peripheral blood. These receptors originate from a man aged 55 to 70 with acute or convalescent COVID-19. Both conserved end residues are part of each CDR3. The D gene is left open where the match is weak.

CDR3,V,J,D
CASSEDRWVGQRTGELFF,TRBV6-1,TRBJ2-2,-
CAIREGTGQYGYTF,TRBV10-3,TRBJ1-2,TRBD1
CASSMGIVNTGELFF,TRBV19,TRBJ2-2,-
CASSHIYDQPQHF,TRBV12-3/TRBV12-4,TRBJ1-5,-
CASSPQTGGTEAFF,TRBV5-1,TRBJ1-1,TRBD1
CASSQGTTYEQYF,TRBV18,TRBJ2-7,-
CASSLAKGGETQYF,TRBV7-9,TRBJ2-5,-
CASSLFRDRSNEKLFF,TRBV13,TRBJ1-4,TRBD1
CASSQDLGSNNQPQHF,TRBV4-2,TRBJ1-5,-
CASSPRGVGNQPQHF,TRBV27,TRBJ1-5,-
CASSKCVYNQPQHF,TRBV21-1,TRBJ1-5,-
CASSDRLAGGGETQYF,TRBV11-2,TRBJ2-5,TRBD2
CASSETSGTSTDTQYF,TRBV2,TRBJ2-3,TRBD2
CASSQGTSDTDTQYF,TRBV3-1/TRBV3-2,TRBJ2-3,-
CASRLAGHGETQYF,TRBV7-2,TRBJ2-5,TRBD2
CASSPGLVRAGDYEQYF,TRBV18,TRBJ2-7,TRBD2
CASSQGGGSPLVNYGYTF,TRBV4-2,TRBJ1-2,-
CASSSLAGGLSSYEQYF,TRBV7-2,TRBJ2-7,TRBD2
CASSPGTGSNEKLFF,TRBV6-2/TRBV6-3,TRBJ1-4,TRBD1
CASSNDGSGTQYF,TRBV19,TRBJ2-5,-
CAISTRGGAANTGELFF,TRBV10-3,TRBJ2-2,-
CAIGGLAEETQYF,TRBV7-8,TRBJ2-5,TRBD2